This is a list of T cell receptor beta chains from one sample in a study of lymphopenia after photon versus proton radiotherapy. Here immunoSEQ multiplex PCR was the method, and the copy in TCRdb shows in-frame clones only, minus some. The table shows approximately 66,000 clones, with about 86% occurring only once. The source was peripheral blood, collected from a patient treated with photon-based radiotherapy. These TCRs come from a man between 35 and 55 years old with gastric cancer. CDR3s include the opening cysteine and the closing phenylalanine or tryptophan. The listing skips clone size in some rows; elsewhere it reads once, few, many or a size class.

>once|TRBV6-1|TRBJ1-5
CASSSTPHSNQPQHF
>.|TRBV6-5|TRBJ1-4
CASSPDLRVGEKLFF
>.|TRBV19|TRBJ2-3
CASSSRTGPDTQYF
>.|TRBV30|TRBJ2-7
CAWSESSYEQYF
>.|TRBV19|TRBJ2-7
CASSIQGFSYEQYF
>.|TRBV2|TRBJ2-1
CASKDDRGDEQFF
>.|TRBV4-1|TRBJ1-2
CASSQDGGDRGYGYTF
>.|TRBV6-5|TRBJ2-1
CASTRQGLSYNEQFF
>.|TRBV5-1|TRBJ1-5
CASSLDGQPNQPQHF
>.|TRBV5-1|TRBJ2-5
CASSRRETSGGEQETQYF
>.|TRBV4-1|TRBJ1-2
CASSQDPGTISGYTF
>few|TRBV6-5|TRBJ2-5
CASSPSGTRRATQYF
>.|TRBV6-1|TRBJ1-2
CASSFGQGGAYGYTF
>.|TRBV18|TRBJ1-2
CASSPPGRSNYGYTF
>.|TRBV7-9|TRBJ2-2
CASSPIGGSYTGELFF
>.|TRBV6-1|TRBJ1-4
CASSSGTGHEKLFF
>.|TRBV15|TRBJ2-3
CATSFRDLFSTDTQYF
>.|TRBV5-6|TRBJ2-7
CASSWGQGTREQYF
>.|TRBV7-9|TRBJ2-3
CASSITGTPPDTQYF
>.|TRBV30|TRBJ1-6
CAWSGSSYNSPLHF
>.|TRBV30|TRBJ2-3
CAWSLGTPPTDTQYF
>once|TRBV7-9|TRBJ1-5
CASSLVGSQPQHF
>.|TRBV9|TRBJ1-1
CASSVGPSLGTEAFF
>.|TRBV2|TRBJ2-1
CASSEIGLASYNEQFF
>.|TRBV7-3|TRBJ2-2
CASSLRQNTGELFF
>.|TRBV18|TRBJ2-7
CASSPPGYDEQYF